The present T cell receptor beta chain was sequenced within a study of T cells in Graves' hyperthyroidism and ophthalmopathy. This clonotype appeared many times. The antigen remains unidentified. After removal of 0 bases from V and 3 bases from J, the junction contained 8 bases not matched to a gene. The CDR3 extends over 18 amino acids. CDR1 and CDR2 (germline): SGHVS, FNYEAQ. Any patient presenting with uncontrolled infection, other autoimmune disease, pregnancy or lactation was left out. Findings and caveats of the study: Separation of ophthalmopathy from stable hyperthyroidism was achieved by a 13 V-J model.

Amplified TCR beta CDR3 regions derived from RNA transcripts. Primed by the HTBI set, a first-round RT-PCR was run on the TCR CDR3. TCRdb ran MiXCR on the multiplex PCR reads and lists one entry per CDR3 protein. The sample records about 570,000 distinct CDR3 sequences, just over 45% being singletons. The rearrangement links TRBV7-6 to TRBJ1-1, with 12 bases matching TRBD1. The receptor comes from an adult woman with Graves' disease, either hyperthyroidism or ophthalmopathy (not recorded which). Specimen: peripheral blood or thyroid tissue (not recorded which). CDR3 loop: CASSLAPGTGGAYTEAFF. The CDR3 nucleotides are TGTGCCAGCAGCTTAGCCCCCGGGACAGGGGGCGCTTACACTGAAGCTTTCTTT.